These 3 T cell receptor beta chains came from one sample sequenced in a study of early stage breast cancer tumors. Method: immunoSEQ multiplex PCR; TCRdb's copy keeps in-frame clones and lacks some. Of 25,000 to 30,000 clones detected, 80% appear once; the ten largest clones hold approximately 12%. The sequenced sample was blood. These receptors were collected from a person in their sixties with breast cancer.

The chain joins TRBV5-1 to TRBJ2-5, with 11 nucleotides matching TRBD1. Germline CDR1 reads SGHRS; CDR2 reads YFSETQ. The CDR3 loop spans 14 amino acids. Trimming removed 4 bases from V and 5 bases from J; junction bases left unmatched: 4. Here the CDR3 DNA reads TGCGCCAGCAGCCCGGGGACAGGGGGGGAGACCCAGTACTTC. It translates to CASSPGTGGETQYF.

This chain links TRBV5-1 with TRBJ2-2; no firm D call. The germline gives CDR1 SGHRS, CDR2 YFSETQ. Trimming took 5 bases from V and 8 from J, leaving 13 bases between them. The CDR3 is 13 residues long. The DNA for the CDR3 is TGCGCCAGCAGTTTTGAAGTTACTGGGGAGCTGTTTTTT. Translating gives CASSFEVTGELFF.

The chain couples TRBV7-2 to TRBJ1-2; TRBD1 matches 7 bases. The V segment lost 3 bases and the J segment 7 bases; nucleotides outside the gene matches: 14. The CDR3 has 16 residues. Germline V gene sequence: CDR1 SGHTA, CDR2 FQGNSA. CDR3 DNA: TGTGCCAGCAGCTTGAATACAGGGGTCCCAGGAGGTGGCTACACCTTC. Encoded protein: CASSLNTGVPGGGYTF.